These T cell receptor beta chains were read from a single sample in a study of identical twins. In TCRdb, the 5' RACE reads were re-called with MiXCR into one record per CDR3 protein. The table includes 140,000 to 150,000 distinct CDR3 sequences, around 3.5% detected once. The source material was memory T cells sorted from blood. Every receptor here comes from a young man in good health. The CDR3 runs from the conserved cysteine through the conserved F or W. Each record gives: D gene, CDR3 length, clone size, J gene, V gene, CDR3 protein, CDR3 DNA. A D gene is named only where the DNA matches it firmly. Size tells how often a clone was seen (once, few, many) or the class of an expanded clone, and some rows leave it out.

TRBD2	17	many	TRBJ2-1	TRBV4-2	CASSQAWGTSGHNEQFF	TGTGCCAGCAGCCAAGCCTGGGGGACTAGCGGACACAATGAGCAGTTCTTC
NA	16	many	TRBJ2-5	TRBV7-2	CASSPEGQVHQETQYF	TGTGCCAGCAGCCCGGAGGGCCAGGTTCACCAAGAGACCCAGTACTTC
NA	15	many	TRBJ2-1	TRBV9	CASSAGTWNYNEQFF	TGTGCCAGCAGCGCCGGGACTTGGAACTACAATGAGCAGTTCTTC
TRBD2	15	many	TRBJ2-1	TRBV14	CASSQRTSGRAVQFF	TGTGCCAGCAGCCAGCGGACTAGCGGGAGGGCTGTGCAGTTCTTC
NA	14	few	TRBJ1-4	TRBV19	CATLGRDGREKLFF	TGTGCCACTCTGGGAAGGGACGGCCGAGAAAAACTGTTTTTT
TRBD1	16	many	TRBJ1-6	TRBV25-1	CASRGTGTGNNSPLHF	TGTGCCAGCAGGGGTACCGGGACAGGGAATAATTCACCCCTCCACTTT
NA	15	many	TRBJ2-7	TRBV5-5	CASSSPAAYSYEQYF	TGTGCCAGCAGCTCCCCAGCCGCATACTCCTACGAGCAGTACTTC
NA	13	many	TRBJ1-1	TRBV5-1	CASSFREDTEAFF	TGCGCCAGCAGCTTTAGGGAGGACACTGAAGCTTTCTTT
NA	13	many	TRBJ2-3	TRBV7-7	CASSLSLTDTQYF	TGTGCCAGCAGCCTAAGCCTCACAGATACGCAGTATTTT
NA	12	many	TRBJ2-1	TRBV6-1	CASSEVGGEQFF	TGTGCCAGCAGTGAAGTAGGCGGGGAGCAGTTCTTC
TRBD1	14	many	TRBJ1-2	TRBV5-1	CASSSQGADYGYTF	TGCGCCAGCAGCTCACAGGGGGCAGACTATGGCTACACCTTC
NA	15	many	TRBJ1-5	TRBV28	CASSPPGTGGQPQHF	TGTGCCAGCAGTCCGCCGGGCACTGGGGGACAGCCCCAGCATTTT
TRBD2	13	many	TRBJ2-7	TRBV20-1	CSAKGLAGYEQYF	TGCAGTGCTAAGGGACTAGCGGGATACGAGCAGTACTTC
NA	11	many	TRBJ2-1	TRBV7-9	CASSLFFEQFF	TGTGCCAGCAGCTTATTTTTTGAGCAGTTCTTC
NA	13	many	TRBJ2-3	TRBV7-2	CASSPPKVDTQYF	TGTGCCAGCAGCCCACCGAAGGTGGATACGCAGTATTTT
TRBD2	14	many	TRBJ2-1	TRBV20-1	CSARNSGAANEQFF	TGCAGTGCTAGGAATAGCGGGGCCGCCAATGAGCAGTTCTTC
TRBD1	14	many	TRBJ1-1	TRBV10-3	CAISLTGGGTEAFF	TGTGCCATCAGCCTAACAGGGGGTGGTACTGAAGCTTTCTTT
TRBD2	15	many	TRBJ2-2	TRBV10-2	CASSPSGRTTGELFF	TGCGCCAGCAGTCCTAGCGGGAGGACCACCGGGGAGCTGTTTTTT
TRBD2	15	many	TRBJ2-1	TRBV12-3/TRBV12-4	CASTGGAGGVNEQFF	TGTGCCAGCACCGGGGGAGCGGGAGGGGTCAATGAGCAGTTCTTC
NA	14	many	TRBJ1-3	TRBV7-8	CASSLGRNRNTIYF	TGTGCCAGCAGCCTGGGGCGAAACCGAAACACCATATATTTT
TRBD1	19	few	TRBJ1-3	TRBV9	CASSVARGTAEFSGNTIYF	TGTGCCAGCAGCGTAGCTCGGGGGACAGCGGAATTCTCTGGAAACACCATATATTTT
TRBD2	14	many	TRBJ2-3	TRBV5-1	CASSLSGRRDTQYF	TGCGCCAGCAGCTTGAGCGGGAGAAGAGATACGCAGTATTTT
NA	15	NA	TRBJ1-2	TRBV12-3/TRBV12-4	CASSPQSVGVYGYTF	TGTGCCAGCAGCCCCCAATCGGTCGGGGTCTATGGCTACACCTTC
NA	15	NA	TRBJ2-2	TRBV5-1	CASSIRGGESGELFF	TGCGCCAGCAGCATCAGGGGGGGAGAGTCCGGGGAGCTGTTTTTT
TRBD2	15	many	TRBJ2-1	TRBV3-1	CASSQSSGRANEQFF	TGTGCCAGCAGCCAGTCCAGCGGGAGGGCCAATGAGCAGTTCTTC
NA	13	many	TRBJ2-1	TRBV7-8	CASSYGLSSEQFF	TGTGCCAGCAGCTACGGACTCTCCAGTGAGCAGTTCTTC
NA	14	many	TRBJ2-1	TRBV7-9	CASSRGPLENEQFF	TGTGCCAGCAGCCGAGGACCGCTTGAGAATGAGCAGTTCTTC
NA	17	many	TRBJ1-3	TRBV4-2	CASSQVQQGPQGNTIYF	TGTGCCAGCAGCCAAGTCCAACAGGGCCCTCAGGGAAACACCATATATTTT
NA	14	many	TRBJ2-5	TRBV15	CATSRVTFQETQYF	TGTGCCACCAGCAGAGTTACCTTCCAAGAGACCCAGTACTTC
TRBD2	12	many	TRBJ2-3	TRBV7-2	CASSWGGDTQYF	TGTGCCAGCAGCTGGGGGGGGGATACGCAGTATTTT
NA	14	many	TRBJ1-5	TRBV10-3	CATKGAGGNQPQHF	TGTGCCACCAAAGGGGCTGGGGGCAATCAGCCCCAGCATTTT